The present T cell receptor (beta chain) was sequenced within a study of shared clonotypes between healthy human individuals. Sequencing was performed with immunoSEQ multiplex PCR; in TCRdb, only in-frame clones are kept and a portion is missing. This table has about 95,000 clones, roughly two thirds appearing once. Details on this clone: Its specificity is unknown.

This CDR3 is built from 18 residues. From germline, CDR1 is SNHLY and CDR2 FYNNEI. Trimming cost V 4 bases and J 1 base; bases outside gene matches: 6. General study findings and limits: Estimated clonotype richness was generally higher in naive than memory subsets. The study found lower generation probabilities in non-shared clonotypes than in those shared by all four donors.

This TCR was recovered from a man aged 25-45 years in good health. Sequencing was done on a sample of memory CD8+ T cells sorted from blood. The sample's subset: CD45RO+ cells pooled with CCR7-negative TemRA cells. The gene calls are TRBV2 and TRBJ2-1; 14 positions match TRBD2. The DNA of the CDR3 is TGTGCCAGCAGTGCTGGGACTAGCGGGAGAAAATCCTACAATGAGCAGTTCTTC. Protein product: CASSAGTSGRKSYNEQFF.